These 3 T cell receptor beta chains were sequenced from one sample in a study of Tregs in tolerant kidney transplant recipients. Generated by immunoSEQ multiplex PCR, the TCRdb table keeps only in-frame clones and is missing some. In the table there are about 240,000 clones, roughly four fifths of which are singletons. Source material: CD4+ T cells from blood. The receptors were sampled from a human donor in good health.

V and J are TRBV5-4 and TRBJ2-3, with D unresolved. This CDR3 is 14 amino acids long. The germline V gene encodes CDR1 SGHNT and CDR2 YYREEE (reference sequence). The V gene lost 0 bases and the J gene lost 3 bases, with 8 bases spanning the gap. CDR3 protein: CASSLALGTDTQYF. The CDR3, as DNA: TGTGCCAGCAGCTTGGCCCTGGGTACAGATACGCAGTATTTT. The full variable domain, its missing parts supplied by reference TRBV5-4 and TRBJ2-3, is ETGVTQSPTHLIKTRGQQVTLRCSSQSGHNTVSWYQQALGQGPQFIFQYYREEENGRGNFPPRFSGLQFPNYSSELNVNALELDDSALYLCASSLALGTDTQYFGPGTRLTVL.

The chain links TRBV6-1 to TRBJ1-2, with TRBD1 identical over 9 bases. Germline CDR1 is MNHNS and CDR2 is SASEGT. J was trimmed by 7 bases and V by 6 bases; bases with no gene match: 9. The CDR3 has 14 amino acids. The CDR3 bases are TGTGCCAGCAGCCGCCGGGACAGGGAGCTTGGCTACACCTTC. Amino acid sequence: CASSRRDRELGYTF.

The rearrangement uses TRBV30 and TRBJ2-7; 8 positions match TRBD1. The CDR3 runs to 14 residues. V trimming: 3 bases; J trimming: 0 bases; junction bases outside the gene matches: 4. From germline, CDR1 is GTSNPN and CDR2 SVGIG (reference sequence). As DNA, the CDR3 is TGTGCCTGGAGAAGGACAGGGACCTCCTACGAGCAGTACTTC. It encodes CAWRRTGTSYEQYF.